The entry that follows covers one T cell receptor beta chain sequence. Its specificity is not known. Produced via immunoSEQ multiplex PCR; TCRdb's table is partial and in-frame only. The sample includes tens of thousands of clones, 95% to 97% of them seen just once. This CDR3 is built from 13 residues. Germline CDR1 and CDR2: MNHEY and SMNVEV (reference sequence). Trimming stripped 3 bases from V and 1 base from J, with 6 bases between. This sample is drawn from a study of cytomegalovirus exposure and HLA in healthy donors. General observations from the study: The study listed under 200 cytomegalovirus-associated TCR beta chains. It was confirmed in vitro that a few of the CMV-associated chains were specific for CMV antigens. Cytomegalovirus status, reportedly, was diagnosed with high specificity and sensitivity by the classifier.

The specimen sequenced was PBMCs. The chain carries TRBV27 and TRBJ1-1; D is undetermined. This receptor was obtained from a man aged 18-30 years in good health and CMV-seropositive. The CDR3 DNA follows: TGTGCCAGCAGTTTCGGCGGGAACACTGAAGCTTTCTTT. This gives the protein CASSFGGNTEAFF.